The clone carrying this T cell receptor beta chain was counted at least ten times. Then a second PCR, running roughly 7 to 12 cycles, was carried out with a sample-barcoded 5' primer and a J-beta primer mix. TCRdb itself ran the 5' RACE reads through MiXCR, one entry per CDR3 protein. The profile shows hundreds of thousands of distinct CDR3 sequences, 32% of them singletons. This sample is drawn from a study of blood T cells in healthy people across ages. The sequence came from a woman of 80 years or more in good health. The sequenced sample was blood.

For the CDR3, the DNA is TGTGCCAGCAGCCGCGATGGGACAGGGGGCGCTACCTATGGCTACACCTTC. Residues: CASSRDGTGGATYGYTF. J is TRBJ1-2 and V is TRBV7-2; 12 bases are shared with TRBD1. The CDR3 has 17 residues. V gave up 5 bases and J gave up 4 bases; unmatched junction bases: 11. Germline assignment: CDR1 SGHTA and CDR2 FQGNSA.